The TCR beta chain described here comes from a study of blood T cell repertoires in COVID-19. Authors' methods: How many nucleated cells were present was estimated from reference gene primer amplification. Profiled with immunoSEQ multiplex PCR; TCRdb holds only in-frame clones, not every one. V and J calls and clone size are given by that table; D and trimming were obtained from the DNA. The data contain 50,000 to 60,000 clones, around 90% of them singletons. Specimen: peripheral blood. The source of this sequence is a man between 40 and 49 years old with COVID-19, enrolled during active disease.

The CDR3 protein is CASSSPGQIYEQYF. The CDR3 nucleotides read TGTGCCAGCAGTTCACCGGGACAGATCTACGAGCAGTACTTC. The gene calls are TRBV28 and TRBJ2-7, with 7 nucleotides matching TRBD1. Germline V gene lookup returns CDR1 MDHEN and CDR2 SYDVKM. The junction had 6 bases not matched to a gene; V was cut back by 4 bases and J by 3 bases. This CDR3 contains 14 residues.